These T cell receptor beta chains were read from a single sample in a study of T cell responses to AZD1222 COVID-19 vaccine. TCRdb's copy holds only in-frame clones and misses some; the assay was immunoSEQ multiplex PCR. Of 120,000 to 150,000 clones detected, around four fifths appear once; the ten largest clones hold about 4%. This material consisted of peripheral blood, taken on day 0 of MenACWY control vaccination. The origin of the receptors is an adult in good health. The CDR3 runs from the conserved cysteine through the conserved F or W. A D gene is named only where the DNA matches it firmly. Rows may omit the clone size; those that give it use once, few, many or a size class.

V	D	J	size	CDR3	DNA
TRBV14	TRBD1	TRBJ2-1	.	CASSQVIRGEQFF	TGTGCCAGCAGCCAAGTGATCAGGGGGGAGCAGTTCTTC
TRBV23-1	.	TRBJ1-2	.	CASSQLRGPTWDGYTF	TGCGCCAGCAGTCAATTGAGGGGTCCGACTTGGGATGGCTACACCTTC
TRBV6-5	.	TRBJ2-6	.	CASSYRRGGANVLTF	TGTGCCAGCAGTTACCGGAGGGGTGGGGCCAACGTCCTGACTTTC
TRBV28	.	TRBJ1-1	.	CASTNRENTEAFF	TGTGCCAGCACCAATCGGGAGAACACTGAAGCTTTCTTT
TRBV19	TRBD1	TRBJ1-5	.	CASIIDARGTQPQHF	TGTGCCAGTATTATCGACGCCAGGGGGACTCAGCCCCAGCATTTT
TRBV7-9	TRBD1	TRBJ2-1	.	CASRGTGQFRYNEQFF	TGTGCCAGCAGGGGGACAGGGCAATTTCGCTACAATGAGCAGTTCTTC
TRBV6-1	.	TRBJ2-5	.	CASSERNREETQYF	TGTGCCAGCAGTGAGCGCAACAGGGAAGAGACCCAGTACTTC
TRBV2	TRBD1	TRBJ2-5	few	CASSQLGQSGETQYF	TGTGCCAGCAGCCAACTGGGACAGTCAGGAGAGACCCAGTACTTC
TRBV5-6	.	TRBJ1-4	few	CASSTRANEKLFF	TGTGCCAGCTCAACTCGGGCTAATGAAAAACTGTTTTTT
TRBV7-9	.	TRBJ1-1	.	CASSLGGLNTEAFF	TGTGCCAGCAGCTTAGGCGGTCTTAACACTGAAGCTTTCTTT
TRBV28	.	TRBJ2-1	.	CASSSRGGGKMNEQFF	TGTGCCAGCAGTTCCCGGGGAGGGGGAAAGATGAATGAGCAGTTCTTC
TRBV4-1	TRBD2	TRBJ2-1	.	CASSHIAGGPIMNEQFF	TGCGCCAGCAGCCATATAGCGGGGGGGCCTATTATGAATGAGCAGTTCTTC
TRBV28	.	TRBJ1-1	once	CASSPPVPVNTEAFF	TGTGCCAGCAGTCCCCCGGTCCCCGTGAACACTGAAGCTTTCTTT
TRBV7-3	.	TRBJ1-2	.	CASSLKNGEINYGYTF	TGTGCCAGCAGCTTAAAAAACGGAGAAATTAACTATGGCTACACCTTC
TRBV2	TRBD1	TRBJ1-2	once	CASSAPGQFGYTF	TGTGCCAGCAGCGCCCCGGGACAGTTTGGCTACACCTTC
TRBV7-8	TRBD1	TRBJ2-5	.	CASSKRDRGLETQYF	TGTGCCAGCAGCAAGCGGGACAGGGGATTGGAGACCCAGTACTTC
TRBV29-1	.	TRBJ2-3	.	CSVAFQRKVTDTQYF	TGCAGCGTTGCTTTCCAGCGGAAAGTCACAGATACGCAGTATTTT
TRBV2	.	TRBJ2-7	.	CASSSFLEQYF	TGTGCCAGCAGTTCTTTCCTCGAGCAGTACTTC
TRBV28	.	TRBJ1-1	.	CASSYVGPTEAFF	TGTGCCAGCAGTTATGTTGGGCCCACTGAAGCTTTCTTT
TRBV21-1	.	TRBJ2-4	.	CASSKVRVQDKVLAKNIQYF	TGTGCCAGCAGCAAAGTTAGAGTACAGGACAAAGTTCTAGCCAAAAACATTCAGTACTTC
TRBV19	TRBD1	TRBJ2-1	.	CASSIGTGGREQFF	TGTGCCAGTAGTATTGGGACAGGGGGCCGTGAGCAGTTCTTC
TRBV7-3	.	TRBJ1-6	.	CASSLGPNSPLHF	TGTGCCAGCAGCTTAGGTCCGAATTCACCCCTCCACTTT
TRBV12-3/TRBV12-4	.	TRBJ2-1	.	CASSLASEQFF	TGTGCCAGCAGTTTAGCCAGTGAGCAGTTCTTC